The 23 T cell receptor beta chains listed next were all sequenced from one sample in a study of tumor-infiltrating lymphocytes in primary liver carcinoma. The input was approximately 500 ng total RNA; TCR beta cDNA was made from it with a constant-region primer. Slightly modified ARM-PCR served as the procedure for the TCR beta libraries. These libraries came from three rounds of nested multiplex PCR. Both of the initial two PCR rounds ran for 10 cycles and employed TRBV1-TRBV30 forward primers alongside a C-beta reverse primer. TCRdb re-analysed the multiplex PCR reads in MiXCR, keeping a single row per CDR3 protein. This sample yields some 180,000 distinct CDR3 sequences, of which around 81% are seen a single time; 15% to 20% belongs to the top ten. Co-extracted RNA and DNA came from 20-30 mg of unsorted bulk tissue. Sequenced material: tumor tissue from primary liver carcinoma. All receptors derive from a man in his forties with primary liver carcinoma and hepatitis B virus infection.

The CDR3 spells CASSSGQGVRCGYTF. For the CDR3, the DNA is TGTGCCAGCAGTTCCGGACAGGGGGTTAGGTGTGGCTACACCTTC. The chain joins TRBV28 to TRBJ1-2; 10 nucleotides agree with TRBD1. The CDR3 is 15 residues long. Losses at the gene ends were 4 bases for V and 7 bases for J; bases not matched to a gene: 9. Germline CDR1 is MDHEN and CDR2 is SYDVKM.

Regarding this clonotype: At one end, the junction sequence differs from germline, possibly due to a read error. The chain recombines TRBV14 with TRBJ2-1, with 8 bases that match TRBD2. There are 16 residues in the CDR3. Germline loops: CDR1 SGHDN, CDR2 FVKESK. The CDR3 loop reads CDSNAVAGWANNEQFF. The CDR3, as DNA: TGTGACAGCAATGCCGTAGCGGGATGGGCAAACAATGAGCAGTTCTTC.

The chain joins TRBV29-1 to TRBJ1-1; unclear D gene. V lost 6 bases and J lost 0, with 14 bases in between. CDR1 and CDR2 from the germline V gene are SQVTM and ANQGSEA. The CDR3 contains 14 residues. The CDR3 sequence: CSVIWDAMNTEAFF. CDR3 DNA sequence: TGCAGCGTGATATGGGATGCAATGAACACTGAAGCTTTCTTT. The full variable domain, with the rest looked up from reference TRBV29-1 and TRBJ1-1, is SAVISQKPSRDICQRGTSLTIQCQVDSQVTMMFWYRQQPGQSLTLIATANQGSEATYESGFVIDKFPISRPNLTFSTLTVSNMSPEDSSIYLCSVIWDAMNTEAFFGQGTRLTVV.

Details on this clonotype: A junction boundary mismatches the germline segment, possibly from a read error. The chain couples TRBV29-1 to TRBJ2-5; 12 bases fit TRBD2. CDR1 is SQVTM, CDR2 ANQGSEA, per germline. CDR3 size: 15 residues. This CDR3 reads CRVRTSGIWVETQYF. The DNA for the CDR3 is TGCCGCGTTCGGACTAGCGGGATTTGGGTAGAGACCCAGTACTTC.

In regard to this clonotype: Germline and junction disagree at one end, which may indicate a read error. This chain joins TRBV11-2 and TRBJ2-7; no firm D call. The germline CDR1 and CDR2 sequences are SGHAT and FQNNGV. There are 12 residues in the CDR3. The CDR3 here is CTSSLEVGVQYF. The DNA of the CDR3 is TGTACCAGCAGCTTAGAGGTCGGCGTGCAGTACTTC.

As to this clonotype: A junction boundary mismatches the germline segment, possibly from a read error. The gene calls are TRBV4-3 and TRBJ2-1; 7 bases agree with TRBD2. Germline V lookup: CDR1 LGHNA, CDR2 YSLEER. The CDR3 sequence is 15 residues long. CDR3 nucleotide sequence: TGCGCCAACAGCCCAAGGGGAGGGTCGGTTAATGAGCAGTTCTTC. This sequence encodes CANSPRGGSVNEQFF.

By share, this clonotype counts as medium-sized. V usage is TRBV29-1 and J usage is TRBJ2-1; D is perhaps TRBD2 (5 bases). This CDR3 region has 14 residues. Per germline, CDR1 SQVTM and CDR2 ANQGSEA. V lost 3 bases, J lost 3 bases, and 12 bases lay in between. The CDR3 is CSVDVAGLYNEQFF. As DNA, the CDR3 is TGCAGCGTTGATGTCGCGGGCCTCTACAATGAGCAGTTCTTC.

The gene calls are TRBV11-2 and TRBJ2-5; D is perhaps TRBD1 (6 bases). Germline V gene lookup returns CDR1 SGHAT and CDR2 FQNNGV. CDR3 length: 15 amino acids. CDR3 sequence (DNA): TGTGGCGGCAGTCCCCGGTCAGCCCCAGGGGTGACCCAGTACTTC. Its translation: CGGSPRSAPGVTQYF. The whole variable domain, remainder taken from reference TRBV11-2 and TRBJ2-5, is EAGVAQSPRYKIIEKRQSVAFWCNPISGHATLYWYQQILGQGPKLLIQFQNNGVVDDSQLPKDRFSAERLKGVDSTLKIQPAKLEDSAVYLCGGSPRSAPGVTQYFGPGTRLLVL.

Comments on this clonotype: This likely comes from a read error, as the CDR3 has no conserved phenylalanine or tryptophan at its end. The chain joins TRBV5-5 to TRBJ2-1; tentative D call: TRBD2 (5 bases). Germline V lookup: CDR1 SGHKS, CDR2 YYEKEE (reference sequence). The CDR3 is 16 residues long. The ends were cut back, 5 bases at V and 4 bases at J, with 19 bases in the middle. The CDR3 protein is CASRPRTAGKYNEQFC. Here the CDR3 DNA reads TGTGCCAGCAGACCACGGACGGCCGGGAAATACAATGAGCAGTTCTGC.

The sample holds many counts of this clonotype. The chain uses TRBV14 and TRBJ1-2, with D tentatively TRBD1 (6 bases). Germline V gives CDR1 SGHDN, CDR2 FVKESK. The CDR3 has 17 amino acids. V was pared by 3 bases and J by 4 bases, with 21 bases between. The CDR3 here is CASSQRGSGGSPYGYTF. CDR3 sequence (DNA): TGTGCCAGCAGCCAGAGGGGGAGTGGAGGCAGCCCCTATGGCTACACCTTC.

V is TRBV4-2 and J is TRBJ2-7; 7 nucleotides line up with TRBD2. The V gene's germline CDR1 is LGHNA and CDR2 YNFKEQ. V shed 6 bases and J 5 bases; nucleotides not matched to a gene: 13. The CDR3 runs to 15 residues. The CDR3 is CASSPCPGGLDEQYF. The CDR3 region has the DNA TGTGCCAGCAGTCCATGCCCGGGAGGTCTTGACGAGCAGTACTTC.

This sequence joins TRBV6-1 and TRBJ1-5, with D unclear. CDR1 and CDR2 (germline): MNHNS, SASEGT. The V and J ends lost 7 bases and 0 bases respectively, with 10 bases between them. CDR3 size: 14 residues. The CDR3 is CASNVDHSNQPQHF. Written as DNA, the CDR3 is TGTGCCAGCAATGTAGATCATAGCAATCAGCCCCAGCATTTT.

As to this clonotype: Compared with germline, one end of the junction differs, possibly owing to a read error. The CDR3 reads CASCFGVLQPHHF. CDR3 in DNA: TGTGCCAGCTGTTTTGGGGTCCTGCAGCCCCACCATTTT. The chain combines TRBV12-3 or TRBV12-4 with TRBJ1-5; D remains ambiguous. The CDR3 is 13 residues long.

Details on this clonotype: A read error may produce the germline difference seen at one junction end. This chain links TRBV6-1 with TRBJ1-4, with D perhaps TRBD1 (5 bases). The CDR3 has 16 residues. CDR1 and CDR2 (germline): MNHNS, SASEGT. The CDR3 sequence is CASSEAGVATNEKLLF. The CDR3 nucleotides are TGTGCCAGCAGTGAAGCGGGGGTAGCAACTAATGAAAAACTGCTTTTT.

A word on this clonotype: The missing conserved phenylalanine or tryptophan at the end of this CDR3 makes a read error likely. The chain links TRBV4-1 to TRBJ2-7; no clear D. CDR3 size: 12 residues. CDR1 MGHRA and CDR2 YSYEKL come from the germline V gene. CDR3 nucleotide sequence: TGTGCCAGCATCCAAGAGGCCCACGAGCAGTACTCG. It yields the protein CASIQEAHEQYS.

Details on this clonotype: The junction does not match germline at one end; this may be a read error. The chain has TRBV6-2 or TRBV6-3 and TRBJ1-1, with D uncertain. Germline CDR1 MNHEY, CDR2 SVGEGT. The length of the CDR3 is 14 residues. The CDR3 sequence is CASSYSSRNNEAFF. The DNA of the CDR3 is TGTGCCAGTAGTTACTCGAGTCGGAACAATGAAGCTTTCTTT.

About this clonotype itself: This is likely a read error, given that the CDR3 carries no conserved phenylalanine or tryptophan at its end. It is unclear where the CDR3 begins or ends on the DNA, so no DNA is shown, and the CDR3 is as TCRdb lists it. The chain is built from TRBV4-3 and TRBJ2-5; TRBD1 is the table's D call, not checked against the DNA. The CDR3 length is 14 residues, termini included. CDR1 and CDR2 from the germline V gene are LGHNA and YSLEER. The CDR3 spells CASSQNWGGETQHI.

The chain uses TRBV6-5 and TRBJ1-3; tentatively, D is TRBD1 (5 bases). Trimming removed 5 bases at V and 1 base at J, with 12 bases between. CDR1 and CDR2 from the germline V gene are MNHEY and SVGAGI. This CDR3 is 15 amino acids long. The CDR3 sequence is CASSSQGSSGNTIYF. CDR3 bases: TGTGCCAGCAGTAGCCAGGGCTCATCTGGAAACACCATATATTTT.

Comments on this clonotype: The conserved final phenylalanine or tryptophan is absent from the CDR3, which likely points to a read error. This chain uses TRBV28 with TRBJ1-5; 10 nucleotides align to TRBD1. The CDR3 is 16 residues long. CDR1 MDHEN and CDR2 SYDVKM come from the germline V gene. Trimming took 1 base from V and 4 from J; bases not matched to a gene: 4. The CDR3 protein is CASSLFVDRGNQPQHY. In DNA form, the CDR3 reads TGTGCCAGCAGTTTATTTGTGGACAGGGGGAATCAGCCCCAGCATTAT.

The table lists this clonotype with a count of one. As the CDR3 is not closed by the conserved phenylalanine or tryptophan, this likely results from a read error. The chain recombines TRBV12-3 or TRBV12-4 with TRBJ1-3; the D is unclear. This CDR3 is 13 amino acids long. The CDR3 DNA is TGTACCAGCACTGGGAACTCTGGAAACACCATATATTAT. This sequence encodes CTSTGNSGNTIYY.

Concerning this clonotype itself: A junction end diverges from the germline sequence, so it may reflect a read error. The rearrangement joins TRBV6-5 to TRBJ2-3; 12 bases line up with TRBD2. Germline V gives CDR1 MNHEY, CDR2 SVGAGI. This CDR3 comprises 15 residues. CDR3 sequence (DNA): TGTGACAGCAACCAAGGACTAGCGGGAACAGATACGCAGTATTTC. As protein: CDSNQGLAGTDTQYF.

Comment on this clonotype: The junction shows a germline mismatch at one end, possibly a read error. The chain uses TRBV7-9 and TRBJ2-7; D uncertain. CDR1 SEHNR and CDR2 FQNEAQ come from the germline V gene (reference sequence). The CDR3 covers 12 residues. This CDR3 is CASSRATYEHYF. The CDR3 DNA follows: TGTGCCAGCAGCCGGGCCACCTACGAGCACTACTTC.

The gene calls are TRBV6-1 and TRBJ2-2, with 12 nucleotides matching TRBD2. Germline loops: CDR1 MNHNS, CDR2 SASEGT. The CDR3 is 18 residues long. V lost 10 bases and J lost 4; bases outside the gene matches: 16. The CDR3 DNA sequence: TGTGCCATCAGGGAGGGTCTAGCGGGAGGGCTCGGCACCGGGGAGCTGTTTTTT. Amino acid sequence: CAIREGLAGGLGTGELFF.